The rows below give T cell receptor beta chains drawn from one sample of a study of blood T cell repertoires in COVID-19. Some clones are missing from TCRdb's copy, which holds only in-frame ones; the method was immunoSEQ multiplex PCR. This table has under 200,000 clones, over 75% appearing once. The specimen was peripheral blood. Every receptor here comes from a man aged 50-59 years with acute or convalescent COVID-19. Both conserved end residues are part of each CDR3. The order of the fields is V gene, J gene, clone size, D gene, CDR3 length, CDR3 protein, CDR3 DNA. The D gene is left open where the match is weak. Only part of the rows carry a size: once, few, many, or a class if the clone is expanded.

v_call: TRBV7-9
j_call: TRBJ1-1
clone_size: -
d_call: TRBD1
cdr3_length: 17
cdr3_aa: CASSSGQGVLSDTEAFF
cdr3_nt: TGTGCCAGCAGCTCGGGACAGGGGGTACTCTCGGACACTGAAGCTTTCTTT

v_call: TRBV27
j_call: TRBJ2-5
clone_size: once
d_call: TRBD1
cdr3_length: 15
cdr3_aa: CASSPRTGLTETQYF
cdr3_nt: TGTGCCAGCAGTCCTCGGACAGGTCTGACGGAGACCCAGTACTTC

v_call: TRBV10-3
j_call: TRBJ1-1
clone_size: once
d_call: TRBD1
cdr3_length: 13
cdr3_aa: CAISGAGGTEAFF
cdr3_nt: TGTGCCATCAGTGGCGCAGGGGGTACTGAAGCTTTCTTT

v_call: TRBV7-9
j_call: TRBJ1-2
clone_size: -
d_call: TRBD1
cdr3_length: 14
cdr3_aa: CASSADRGLGGYTF
cdr3_nt: TGTGCCAGCAGCGCAGACAGGGGGCTCGGTGGCTACACCTTC

v_call: TRBV12-5
j_call: TRBJ1-5
clone_size: -
d_call: TRBD1
cdr3_length: 14
cdr3_aa: CASGPRQGEQPQHF
cdr3_nt: TGTGCTAGTGGTCCCCGACAGGGGGAACAGCCCCAGCATTTT

v_call: TRBV28
j_call: TRBJ2-7
clone_size: -
d_call: -
cdr3_length: 13
cdr3_aa: CASSFGSAWEQYF
cdr3_nt: TGTGCCAGCAGTTTTGGCTCTGCTTGGGAGCAGTACTTC

v_call: TRBV9
j_call: TRBJ2-7
clone_size: -
d_call: -
cdr3_length: 15
cdr3_aa: CASSVEPSASYEQYF
cdr3_nt: TGTGCCAGCAGCGTAGAGCCTAGCGCCTCCTACGAGCAGTACTTC

v_call: TRBV30
j_call: TRBJ1-2
clone_size: -
d_call: -
cdr3_length: 11
cdr3_aa: CAWTAGVGYTF
cdr3_nt: TGTGCCTGGACCGCAGGGGTTGGCTACACCTTC

v_call: TRBV19
j_call: TRBJ1-6
clone_size: -
d_call: -
cdr3_length: 14
cdr3_aa: CASSGQIHNSPLHF
cdr3_nt: TGTGCCAGTAGCGGACAGATCCATAATTCACCCCTCCACTTT

v_call: TRBV19
j_call: TRBJ1-3
clone_size: once
d_call: -
cdr3_length: 16
cdr3_aa: CASSTLLPVSGNTIYF
cdr3_nt: TGTGCCAGTAGTACACTTCTACCTGTCTCTGGAAACACCATATATTTT

v_call: TRBV9
j_call: TRBJ1-1
clone_size: -
d_call: TRBD1
cdr3_length: 16
cdr3_aa: CASSVGRGRVETEAFF
cdr3_nt: TGTGCCAGCAGCGTGGGAAGGGGGCGCGTCGAAACTGAAGCTTTCTTT

v_call: TRBV5-1
j_call: TRBJ2-2
clone_size: -
d_call: TRBD2
cdr3_length: 17
cdr3_aa: CASTLVAGAANTGELFF
cdr3_nt: TGCGCCAGCACCTTGGTAGCGGGAGCCGCAAACACCGGGGAGCTGTTTTTT

v_call: TRBV6-2/TRBV6-3
j_call: TRBJ1-5
clone_size: -
d_call: -
cdr3_length: 15
cdr3_aa: CASSYPKGPNQPQHF
cdr3_nt: TGTGCCAGCAGTTACCCAAAGGGGCCAAATCAGCCCCAGCATTTT

v_call: TRBV19
j_call: TRBJ2-3
clone_size: -
d_call: TRBD2
cdr3_length: 14
cdr3_aa: CASRAGGNTDTQYF
cdr3_nt: TGTGCCAGTAGGGCGGGAGGAAACACAGATACGCAGTATTTT

v_call: TRBV5-6
j_call: TRBJ1-2
clone_size: -
d_call: -
cdr3_length: 10
cdr3_aa: CASSRYGYTF
cdr3_nt: TGTGCCAGCAGCCGCTATGGCTACACCTTC

v_call: TRBV4-2
j_call: TRBJ2-2
clone_size: -
d_call: TRBD2
cdr3_length: 16
cdr3_aa: CASSSRLAGEAGELFF
cdr3_nt: TGTGCCAGCAGCTCCAGACTAGCGGGGGAAGCCGGGGAGCTGTTTTTT

v_call: TRBV28
j_call: TRBJ1-6
clone_size: -
d_call: -
cdr3_length: 14
cdr3_aa: CASRLQAYNSPLHF
cdr3_nt: TGTGCCAGCAGACTACAGGCGTATAATTCACCCCTCCACTTT

v_call: TRBV5-5
j_call: TRBJ2-1
clone_size: -
d_call: -
cdr3_length: 14
cdr3_aa: CASSQGQLDNEQFF
cdr3_nt: TGTGCCAGCAGCCAAGGACAGTTGGACAATGAGCAGTTCTTC

v_call: TRBV7-9
j_call: TRBJ1-5
clone_size: few
d_call: -
cdr3_length: 15
cdr3_aa: CASSLQVTLHQPQHF
cdr3_nt: TGTGCCAGCAGCCTCCAGGTTACTCTCCATCAGCCCCAGCATTTT

v_call: TRBV5-4
j_call: TRBJ2-2
clone_size: -
d_call: TRBD2
cdr3_length: 18
cdr3_aa: CASSPGVAGAPNTGELFF
cdr3_nt: TGTGCCAGCAGCCCCGGGGTAGCGGGGGCCCCGAACACCGGGGAGCTGTTTTTT

v_call: TRBV7-9
j_call: TRBJ1-4
clone_size: -
d_call: TRBD1
cdr3_length: 15
cdr3_aa: CASSLPTGPNEKLFF
cdr3_nt: TGTGCCAGCAGCTTACCGACAGGGCCTAATGAAAAACTGTTTTTT

v_call: TRBV9
j_call: TRBJ2-3
clone_size: -
d_call: -
cdr3_length: 15
cdr3_aa: CASSGLGQSTDTQYF
cdr3_nt: TGTGCCAGCAGCGGGCTAGGACAAAGCACAGATACGCAGTATTTT